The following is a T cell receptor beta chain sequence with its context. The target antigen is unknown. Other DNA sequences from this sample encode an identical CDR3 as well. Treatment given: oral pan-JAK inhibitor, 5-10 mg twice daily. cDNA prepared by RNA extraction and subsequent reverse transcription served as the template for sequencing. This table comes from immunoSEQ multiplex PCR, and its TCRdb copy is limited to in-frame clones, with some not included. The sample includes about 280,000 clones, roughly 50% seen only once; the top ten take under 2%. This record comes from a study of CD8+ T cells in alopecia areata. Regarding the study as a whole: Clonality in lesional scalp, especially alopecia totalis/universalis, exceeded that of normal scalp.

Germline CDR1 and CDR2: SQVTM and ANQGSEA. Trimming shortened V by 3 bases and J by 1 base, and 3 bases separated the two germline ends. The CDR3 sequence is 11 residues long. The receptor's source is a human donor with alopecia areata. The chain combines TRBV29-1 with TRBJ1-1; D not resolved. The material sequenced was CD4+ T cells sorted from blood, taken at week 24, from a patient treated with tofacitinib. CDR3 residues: CSVDRNTEAFF. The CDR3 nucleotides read TGCAGCGTTGATAGGAACACTGAAGCTTTCTTT.